The T cell receptor (beta chain) described here comes from a study of CD8 T cells in ankylosing spondylitis. Study-wide results and limits: Matched synovial fluid from ankylosing spondylitis patients was reported to be enriched for disease-linked clones. Seemingly distinctive of ankylosing spondylitis blood was a TCR beta motif formed by eight highly homologous variants.

The CDR3 is 13 residues long. The ends were cut back, 0 bases at V and 3 bases at J, with 8 bases in the middle. Germline V gene lookup returns CDR1 DFQATT and CDR2 SNEGSKA (reference sequence). Each CDR3 protein is one row after TCRdb ran MiXCR on the 5' RACE reads. The sample lists some 220,000 distinct CDR3 sequences, around 6.6% occurring once. This clonotype came up a few times. Its antigen is not identified. The sequencing sample was made of blood, either unsorted or a sorted T cell fraction (not recorded which). The TCR comes from a male donor with ankylosing spondylitis. The gene calls are TRBV20-1 and TRBJ1-2; perhaps TRBD1 as D (5 bases). CDR3 sequence reads: CSARDTQDYGYTF. The CDR3 DNA sequence: TGCAGTGCTAGAGACACACAGGACTATGGCTACACCTTC.